These 31 T cell receptor beta chains came from one sample sequenced in a study of T cells after posttransplantation cyclophosphamide. The data were produced by immunoSEQ multiplex PCR, yet TCRdb's version contains in-frame clones alone and is incomplete. The repertoire holds thousands of clones, with 95% to 99% as singletons. The sequenced sample was naive CD8+ T cells sorted from PBMCs. The receptors come from a man in his fifties or sixties in good health, CMV-negative, and a related stem cell transplant donor.

This sequence joins TRBV19 and TRBJ1-4; TRBD1 aligns across 8 bases. Germline V gene lookup returns CDR1 LNHDA and CDR2 SQIVND (reference sequence). The V segment lost 3 bases and the J segment 8 bases; nucleotides outside the gene matches: 8. This CDR3 contains 15 residues. CDR3 nucleotide sequence: TGTGCCAGTAGTATGGTCCAGGGGGCGTTGGAAAAACTGTTTTTT. It translates to CASSMVQGALEKLFF.

The chain is built from TRBV2 and TRBJ1-1, with 7 bases aligning to TRBD1. Germline CDR1 and CDR2: SNHLY and FYNNEI. This CDR3 spans 14 amino acids. After removal of 2 bases from V and 5 bases from J, the junction contained 5 bases not matched to a gene. In nucleotides, the CDR3 is TGTGCCAGCAGTGAAACGACAGGGTGGACTGAAGCTTTCTTT. Amino acid sequence: CASSETTGWTEAFF.

The chain couples TRBV9 to TRBJ2-7; a possible D gene is TRBD2 (7 bases). The CDR3 has 14 amino acids. Per germline, CDR1 SGDLS and CDR2 YYNGEE. The V end lost 3 bases, the J end lost 2 bases, and 12 bases lay between the germline ends. The CDR3 DNA reads as TGTGCCAGCAGCGCTTCGGGGGGCACCTACGAGCAGTACTTC. Protein sequence: CASSASGGTYEQYF.

The J gene is TRBJ1-1, the V gene TRBV7-9; D is possibly TRBD1 (6 bases). The germline V gene has CDR1 SEHNR and CDR2 FQNEAQ (reference sequence). CDR3 size: 16 residues. V was pared by 5 bases and J by 1 base, with 17 bases between. CDR3 region: CASSGPRTVRNTEAFF. The CDR3 coding sequence is TGTGCCAGCAGCGGACCCCGGACAGTAAGGAACACTGAAGCTTTCTTT.

This clone came up once. This chain joins TRBV9 and TRBJ1-2; D perhaps matches TRBD1 (5 bases). The CDR3 loop spans 15 amino acids. Germline CDR1 and CDR2: SGDLS and YYNGEE. V lost 3 bases and J lost 4, with 16 bases in between. The CDR3 DNA reads TGTGCCAGCAGCGCCCCCCTCCAGGGCGGCTATGGCTACACCTTC. Its translation: CASSAPLQGGYGYTF.

The rearrangement links TRBV9 to TRBJ2-3; TRBD2 matches at 7 bases. Germline CDR1 is SGDLS and CDR2 is YYNGEE. CDR3 length: 15 residues. V dropped 2 bases and J dropped 1; count of bases not matched to a gene: 4. CDR3 amino acids: CASSVAGDRTDTQYF. The CDR3 DNA reads TGTGCCAGCAGCGTGGCGGGAGACCGCACAGATACGCAGTATTTT.

The chain employs TRBV6-1 and TRBJ1-5; D gene unclear. Germline CDR1 is MNHNS and CDR2 is SASEGT. The ends were cut back, 3 bases at V and 1 base at J, with 4 bases in the middle. The CDR3 is 13 residues long. DNA of the CDR3: TGTGCCAGCAGTGAGTTAAGCAATCAGCCCCAGCATTTT. Translating gives CASSELSNQPQHF.

The chain couples TRBV19 to TRBJ1-1; perhaps TRBD1 as D (6 bases). The CDR3 covers 13 residues. CDR1 LNHDA and CDR2 SQIVND come from the germline V gene (reference sequence). V lost 8 bases to trimming and J lost 3 bases, with 13 bases between them. CDR3 nucleotide sequence: TGTGCCAGTGGGGACACCGAGTACACTGAAGCTTTCTTT. Translating gives CASGDTEYTEAFF.

The V call is TRBV27, the J call TRBJ1-5, with TRBD1 matching 9 bases. Germline assignment: CDR1 MNHEY and CDR2 SMNVEV (reference sequence). CDR3 length: 14 residues. With 6 bases clipped from V and 7 bases from J, the junction kept 7 bases outside the gene matches. CDR3 amino acids: CASRGGQGGQPQHF. CDR3 bases: TGTGCCAGCAGGGGGGGACAGGGAGGCCAGCCCCAGCATTTT.

The chain employs TRBV9 and TRBJ1-2; D not resolved. The CDR3 length is 14 residues. Per the germline V gene, CDR1 is SGDLS and CDR2 is YYNGEE. In DNA form, the CDR3 reads TGTGCGAGCCACGCAAATCTCCGGGAAGGAGGCTACACCTTC. It specifies CASHANLREGGYTF.

V usage is TRBV7-8 and J usage is TRBJ2-7, with TRBD1 matching over 10 bases. This CDR3 has 14 residues. The germline V gene encodes CDR1 SGHVS and CDR2 FQNEAQ. Germline trimming cut 4 bases from V and 3 bases from J; bases unmatched to any gene: 3. The CDR3 DNA reads TGTGCCAGCAGCTCCGGGACAGGGGACTACGAGCAGTACTTC. This codes for CASSSGTGDYEQYF.

J is TRBJ2-7 and V is TRBV7-3, with 10 nucleotides matching TRBD1. The V segment lost 2 bases and the J segment 4 bases; nucleotides outside the gene matches: 8. Germline CDR1 SGHTA, CDR2 FQGTGA. The CDR3 length is 16 residues. The CDR3 reads CASSLGPGTGEYEQYF. CDR3 nucleotide sequence: TGTGCCAGCAGCTTAGGACCGGGGACAGGGGAATACGAGCAGTACTTC.

The V gene is TRBV6-6, the J gene TRBJ1-5; TRBD1 might be the D (6 bases). The V end was cut by 4 bases, the J end by 2 bases, with 15 bases between. CDR1 and CDR2 (germline): MNHNY, SVGAGI (reference sequence). The CDR3 is made up of 16 amino acids. The CDR3, as DNA: TGTGCCAGCAGTTTCCCACAGGGTGAAGGCAATCAGCCCCAGCATTTT. This encodes CASSFPQGEGNQPQHF.

This chain connects TRBV9 to TRBJ2-3, with a weak D call TRBD2 (7 bases). Between the trimmed V and J ends, which lost 0 bases and 4 bases, there was a span of 12 bases. Germline V CDR1 and CDR2: SGDLS, YYNGEE. This CDR3 comprises 15 residues. Here the CDR3 DNA reads TGTGCCAGCAGCGTAGCCGGGGGGCGTGCAGATACGCAGTATTTT. Protein: CASSVAGGRADTQYF.

CDR3 loop: CASSLIPRTGNNNEQFF. Here the CDR3 DNA reads TGTGCCAGCAGCTTGATTCCCAGGACAGGGAATAACAATGAGCAGTTCTTC. The chain carries TRBV7-7 and TRBJ2-1, with 8 bases aligning to TRBD1. Looked up from germline, CDR1 is SSHAT and CDR2 is FNYEAQ (reference sequence). The CDR3 is made up of 17 amino acids. J gave up 5 bases and V 3 bases, and 12 bases lay outside the gene matches.

The rearrangement uses TRBV9 and TRBJ1-2, with TRBD1 as a possible D gene (6 bases). The CDR3 is 16 amino acids. From germline, CDR1 is SGDLS and CDR2 YYNGEE. Trimming took 4 bases from V and 4 from J, leaving 20 bases between them. The CDR3 protein is CASSSLTRGLFYGYTF. CDR3 nucleotides: TGTGCCAGCAGCTCCTTGACCAGGGGTCTCTTCTATGGCTACACCTTC.

DNA of the CDR3: TGTGCCAGCAGACGACTAGCGGGAGGAACAGATACGCAGTATTTT. Translated: CASRRLAGGTDTQYF. This chain uses TRBV6-1 with TRBJ2-3, with 13 bases that match TRBD2. Germline V CDR1 and CDR2: MNHNS, SASEGT. The CDR3 runs to 15 residues. V lost 6 bases to trimming and J lost 3 bases; unmatched junction nucleotides: 3.

This clone was detected only once. This chain links TRBV7-8 with TRBJ2-2, with D possibly TRBD2 on 7 matching bases. From germline, CDR1 is SGHVS and CDR2 FQNEAQ. This CDR3 contains 16 residues. V was pared by 1 base and J by 0 bases, with 9 bases between. DNA of the CDR3: TGTGCCAGCAGCTTAGGCGGGGGCCCGAACACCGGGGAGCTGTTTTTT. As protein: CASSLGGGPNTGELFF.

This chain connects TRBV6-5 to TRBJ2-1; D is unclear. CDR3 length: 13 amino acids. V lost 6 bases and J 4 bases, leaving 10 bases between the germline ends. The germline gives CDR1 MNHEY, CDR2 SVGAGI. CDR3 in amino acids: CASRPTRYNEQFF. The CDR3 nucleotides are TGTGCCAGCAGACCCACTCGATACAATGAGCAGTTCTTC.

The chain recombines TRBV5-1 with TRBJ2-7; perhaps TRBD1 as D (5 bases). Germline CDR1 SGHRS, CDR2 YFSETQ. Trimming cost V 7 bases and J 3 bases, with 17 bases left between them. The CDR3 contains 14 residues. CDR3: CASRAGFPGYEQYF. CDR3 bases: TGCGCCAGCCGTGCAGGGTTTCCAGGCTACGAGCAGTACTTC.

The chain is built from TRBV9 and TRBJ2-7, with 8 bases lining up with TRBD1. Germline lookup yields CDR1 SGDLS and CDR2 YYNGEE. After removal of 3 bases from V and 0 bases from J, the junction contained 5 bases not matched to a gene. The length of the CDR3 is 15 residues. CDR3 bases: TGTGCCAGCAGCGCAGGGGGCCTAAGCTCCTACGAGCAGTACTTC. This gives the protein CASSAGGLSSYEQYF. The variable domain in full, completed from reference TRBV9 and TRBJ2-7, reads DSGVTQTPKHLITATGQRVTLRCSPRSGDLSVYWYQQSLDQGLQFLIQYYNGEERAKGNILERFSAQQFPDLHSELNLSSLELGDSALYFCASSAGGLSSYEQYFGPGTRLTVT.

The genes are TRBV27 and TRBJ2-4; TRBD2 is a possible D gene (5 bases). This CDR3 has 15 amino acids. Trimming pared 2 bases from V and 7 bases from J, leaving 15 bases between. Germline-derived CDR1 and CDR2 are MNHEY and SMNVEV (reference sequence). This CDR3 reads CASSLRAVSGNIQYF. CDR3 coding DNA: TGTGCCAGCAGTTTACGGGCAGTCTCGGGGAACATTCAGTACTTC.

The chain employs TRBV29-1 and TRBJ1-2; 7 positions agree with TRBD1. CDR3 length: 15 residues. After removal of 1 base from V and 4 bases from J, the junction contained 9 bases not matched to a gene. Germline V lookup: CDR1 SQVTM, CDR2 ANQGSEA. The CDR3 here is CSVEVPRQGGYGYTF. The CDR3 DNA reads TGCAGCGTTGAAGTGCCCCGACAGGGAGGCTATGGCTACACCTTC.

The chain joins TRBV6-6 to TRBJ1-1, with 7 positions matching TRBD1. With 6 bases clipped from V and 4 bases from J, the junction kept 2 bases outside the gene matches. CDR1 MNHNY and CDR2 SVGAGI come from the germline V gene (reference sequence). The CDR3 runs to 12 residues. The CDR3 DNA reads as TGTGCCAGCAGACGGGACAGCACTGAAGCTTTCTTT. Its translation: CASRRDSTEAFF.

The rearrangement links TRBV4-3 to TRBJ1-5; maybe TRBD1 (5 bases). Trimming took off 0 bases at V and 4 bases at J, with 13 bases between the two ends. Per germline, CDR1 LGHNA and CDR2 YSLEER. The CDR3 runs 16 residues. For the CDR3, the DNA is TGCGCCAGCAGCCAAGATACGCGGACACCTAATCAGCCCCAGCATTTT. This encodes CASSQDTRTPNQPQHF.

The chain uses TRBV5-8 and TRBJ1-4; 8 bases are shared with TRBD1. CDR3 size: 16 residues. In germline, CDR1 is SGHTS, CDR2 YDEGEE. The J segment lost 7 bases and the V segment lost 3 bases, leaving 11 bases of the junction unmatched. The DNA for the CDR3 is TGTGCCAGCAGCTGGCCAGGGACAGGAGGGGTTGAAAAACTGTTTTTT. Its translation: CASSWPGTGGVEKLFF.

This clone was seen only once. The chain employs TRBV2 and TRBJ2-7; 9 nucleotides match TRBD1. J was trimmed by 4 bases and V by 10 bases; bases with no gene match: 5. Germline-derived CDR1 and CDR2 are SNHLY and FYNNEI. The CDR3 is 12 residues long. In DNA, the CDR3 is TGTGCCACCGGGACAGGGCTGTACGAGCAGTACTTC. Translation: CATGTGLYEQYF.

This clone was recorded only once. This chain joins TRBV7-9 and TRBJ2-7; tentative D call: TRBD1 (5 bases). The CDR3 is 14 residues long. CDR1 is SEHNR and CDR2 is FQNEAQ in the germline V gene (reference sequence). The ends were cut back, 5 bases at V and 0 bases at J, with 11 bases in the middle. The CDR3 DNA reads TGTGCCAGCAGCCCCCCGGACAACTCCTACGAGCAGTACTTC. The encoded protein is CASSPPDNSYEQYF.

The rearrangement joins TRBV14 to TRBJ2-1, with 11 bases identical to TRBD2. Germline CDR1 is SGHDN and CDR2 is FVKESK. The V segment lost 0 bases and the J segment 5 bases; nucleotides outside the gene matches: 9. This CDR3 comprises 18 residues. In DNA form, the CDR3 reads TGTGCCAGCAGCCAAGATCTTAGCGGGAGGGCCGGAAACAATGAGCAGTTCTTC. This gives the protein CASSQDLSGRAGNNEQFF.

The J gene is TRBJ2-7, the V gene TRBV27; D possibly corresponds to TRBD2 (6 bases). Germline V gene lookup returns CDR1 MNHEY and CDR2 SMNVEV (reference sequence). Trimming stripped 2 bases from V and 3 bases from J, with 8 bases between. The CDR3 sequence is 13 residues long. In DNA, the CDR3 is TGTGCCAGCAGTTTAGGGACTTTCTACGAGCAGTACTTC. Residues: CASSLGTFYEQYF.

The chain carries TRBV10-1 and TRBJ2-1; maybe TRBD2 (5 bases). From germline, CDR1 is WNHNN and CDR2 SYGVQD (reference sequence). This CDR3 region has 13 residues. V was pared by 6 bases and J by 8 bases, with 14 bases between. The CDR3 DNA sequence: TGCGCCAGCAGCCTAGCCCCCTTGGATGAGCAGTTCTTC. Translated, it gives CASSLAPLDEQFF.